This T cell receptor beta chain was found in a study of technical replicates of blood from a few donors. In its sample, this clone was seen a few times. There are 13 residues in the CDR3. Trimming stripped 5 bases from V and 1 base from J, with 8 bases between. CDR1 and CDR2 (germline): SGHNT, YENEEA. Data came from immunoSEQ multiplex PCR; TCRdb stores just in-frame clones and leaves some out. The table shows 65,000 to 75,000 clones, with approximately 84% occurring only once. The chain carries TRBV11-3 and TRBJ1-1; D not certain. This TCR was sampled from a human donor in good health. Some clones in this sample may be carry-over from other donors' samples. Sequencing was carried out using PBMCs. CDR3 coding DNA: TGTGCCAGCAGCCCCTCAGAGAACACTGAAGCTTTCTTT. It specifies CASSPSENTEAFF.